This T cell receptor (beta chain) was identified in a study of T cells in Graves' hyperthyroidism and ophthalmopathy. From RNA transcripts, TCR beta CDR3 regions were amplified. The HTBI primer set served for first-round RT-PCR of the TCR CDR3. Via MiXCR, TCRdb re-called the multiplex PCR reads, giving one row per CDR3 protein. Of around 200,000 distinct CDR3 sequences listed, around 18% are singletons. Stable Graves' hyperthyroidism meant no ophthalmopathy progression within 18 months. On the basis of clinical symptoms, serum thyroxine and TRAb, thyroid ultrasound and orbital computed tomography, diagnoses were made. Trimming took 8 bases from V and 5 from J; bases not matched to a gene: 10. This CDR3 has 14 residues. In germline, CDR1 is MNHNS, CDR2 SASEGT.

The receptor comes from a man aged 40-50 years with Graves' hyperthyroidism. The sample comprised blood. The chain carries TRBV6-1 and TRBJ2-5, with TRBD2 matching 8 bases. The CDR3 region is CASFRGGLWETQYF. The CDR3 DNA reads as TGTGCCAGCTTCCGGGGGGGGCTTTGGGAGACCCAGTACTTC.